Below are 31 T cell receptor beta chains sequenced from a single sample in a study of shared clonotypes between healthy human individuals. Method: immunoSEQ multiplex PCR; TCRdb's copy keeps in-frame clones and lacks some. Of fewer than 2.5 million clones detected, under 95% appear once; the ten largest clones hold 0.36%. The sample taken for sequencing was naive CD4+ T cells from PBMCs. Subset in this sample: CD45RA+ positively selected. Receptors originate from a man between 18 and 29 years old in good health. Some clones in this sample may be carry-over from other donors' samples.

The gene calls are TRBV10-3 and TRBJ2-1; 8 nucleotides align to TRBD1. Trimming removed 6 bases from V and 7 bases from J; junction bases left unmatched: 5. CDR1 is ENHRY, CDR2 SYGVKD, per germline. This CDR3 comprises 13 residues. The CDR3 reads CAIRTTGVNEQFF. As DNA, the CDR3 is TGTGCCATCAGGACGACAGGGGTAAATGAGCAGTTCTTC.

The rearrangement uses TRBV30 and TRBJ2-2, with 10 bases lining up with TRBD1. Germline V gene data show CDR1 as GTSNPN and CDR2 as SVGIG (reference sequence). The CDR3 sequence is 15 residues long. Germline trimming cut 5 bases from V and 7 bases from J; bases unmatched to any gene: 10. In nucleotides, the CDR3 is TGTGCCTGGGGGAGACAGGGGGCGTTTGGCGGGGAGCTGTTTTTT. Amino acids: CAWGRQGAFGGELFF.

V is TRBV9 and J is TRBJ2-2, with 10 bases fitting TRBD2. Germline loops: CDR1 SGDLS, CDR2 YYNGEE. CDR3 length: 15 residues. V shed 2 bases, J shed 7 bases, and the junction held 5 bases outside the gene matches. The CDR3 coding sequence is TGTGCCAGCAGCGTCCTAGCGGGAGTGATCGGGGAGCTGTTTTTT. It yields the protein CASSVLAGVIGELFF.

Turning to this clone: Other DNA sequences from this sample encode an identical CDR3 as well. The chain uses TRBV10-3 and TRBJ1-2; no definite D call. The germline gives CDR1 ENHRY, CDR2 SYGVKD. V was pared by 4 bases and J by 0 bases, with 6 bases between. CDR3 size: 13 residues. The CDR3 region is CAISGTANYGYTF. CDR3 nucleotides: TGTGCCATCAGTGGGACTGCTAACTATGGCTACACCTTC.

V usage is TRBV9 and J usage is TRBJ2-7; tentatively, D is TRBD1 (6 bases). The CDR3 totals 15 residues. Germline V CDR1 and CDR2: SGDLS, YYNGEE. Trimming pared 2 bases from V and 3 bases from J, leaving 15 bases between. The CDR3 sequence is CASSVGTSQGYEQYF. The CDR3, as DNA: TGTGCCAGCAGCGTGGGGACATCCCAGGGCTACGAGCAGTACTTC.

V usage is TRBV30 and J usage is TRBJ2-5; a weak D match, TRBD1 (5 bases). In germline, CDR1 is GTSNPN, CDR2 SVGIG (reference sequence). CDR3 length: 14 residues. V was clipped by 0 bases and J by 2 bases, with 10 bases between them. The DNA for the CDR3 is TGTGCCTGGAGTGTACAACAGGCTCAAGAGACCCAGTACTTC. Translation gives CAWSVQQAQETQYF.

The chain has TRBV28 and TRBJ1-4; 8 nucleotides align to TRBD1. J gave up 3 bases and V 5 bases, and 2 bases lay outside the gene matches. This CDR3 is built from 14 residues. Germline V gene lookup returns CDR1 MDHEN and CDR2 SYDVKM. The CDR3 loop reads CASSTGGSNEKLFF. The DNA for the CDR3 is TGTGCCAGCAGTACAGGGGGTTCTAATGAAAAACTGTTTTTT.

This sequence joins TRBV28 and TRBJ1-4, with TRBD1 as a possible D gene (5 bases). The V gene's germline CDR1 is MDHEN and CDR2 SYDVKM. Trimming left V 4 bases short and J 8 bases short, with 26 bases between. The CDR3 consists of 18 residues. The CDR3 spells CASSSVRDSRFPLEKLFF. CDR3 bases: TGTGCCAGCAGTTCTGTGCGGGACTCCAGATTTCCCCTCGAAAAACTGTTTTTT.

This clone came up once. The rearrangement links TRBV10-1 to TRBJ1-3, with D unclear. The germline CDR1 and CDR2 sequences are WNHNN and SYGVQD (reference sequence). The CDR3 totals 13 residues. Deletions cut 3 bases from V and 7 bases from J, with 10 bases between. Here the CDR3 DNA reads TGCGCCAGCAGTGATATCGTTGGTAACACCATATATTTT. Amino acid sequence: CASSDIVGNTIYF.

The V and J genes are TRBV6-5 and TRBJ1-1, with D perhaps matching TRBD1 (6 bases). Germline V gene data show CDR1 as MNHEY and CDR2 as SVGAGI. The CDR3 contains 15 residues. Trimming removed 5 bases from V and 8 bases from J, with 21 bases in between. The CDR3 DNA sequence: TGTGCCAGCAGTCATAAGGCCCTGGGGGGGGCCGAAGCTTTCTTT. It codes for CASSHKALGGAEAFF.

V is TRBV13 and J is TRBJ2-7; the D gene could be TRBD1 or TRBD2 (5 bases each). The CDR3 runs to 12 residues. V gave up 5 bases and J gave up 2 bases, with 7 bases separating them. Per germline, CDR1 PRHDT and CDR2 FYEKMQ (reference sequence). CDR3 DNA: TGTGCCAGCAGCAGGGGACCCTACGAGCAGTACTTC. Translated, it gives CASSRGPYEQYF.

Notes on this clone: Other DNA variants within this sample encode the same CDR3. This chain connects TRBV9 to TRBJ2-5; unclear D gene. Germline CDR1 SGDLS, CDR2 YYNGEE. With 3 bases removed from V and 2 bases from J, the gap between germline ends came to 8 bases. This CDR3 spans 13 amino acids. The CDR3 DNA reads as TGTGCCAGCAGCGCCGGCCCTCAAGAGACCCAGTACTTC. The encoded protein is CASSAGPQETQYF.

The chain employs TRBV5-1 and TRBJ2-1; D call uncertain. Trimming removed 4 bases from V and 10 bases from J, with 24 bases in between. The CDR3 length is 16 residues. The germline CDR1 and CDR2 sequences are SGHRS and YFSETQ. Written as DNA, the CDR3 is TGCGCCAGCAGCCCTGCCGCCGCAGGTCTAGGAAGCGAGCAGTTCTTC. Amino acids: CASSPAAAGLGSEQFF.

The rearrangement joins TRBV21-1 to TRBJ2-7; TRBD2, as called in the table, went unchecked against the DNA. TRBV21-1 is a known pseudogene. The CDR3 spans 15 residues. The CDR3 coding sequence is TGTGCCCCACTGAACTGGTCCCAAAGCTCCTACGAGCAGTACTTC. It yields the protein CAPLNWSQSSYEQYF.

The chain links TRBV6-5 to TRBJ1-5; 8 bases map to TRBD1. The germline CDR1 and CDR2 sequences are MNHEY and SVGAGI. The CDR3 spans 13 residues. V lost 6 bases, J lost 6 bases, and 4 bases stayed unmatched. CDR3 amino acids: CASSRQGTQPQHF. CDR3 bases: TGTGCCAGCAGCCGACAGGGGACTCAGCCCCAGCATTTT.

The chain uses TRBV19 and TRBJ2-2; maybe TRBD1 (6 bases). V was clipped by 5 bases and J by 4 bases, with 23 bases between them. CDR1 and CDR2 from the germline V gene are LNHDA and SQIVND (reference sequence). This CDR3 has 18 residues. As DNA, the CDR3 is TGTGCCAGTAGTGCCAGAGTCGACAGGCTCAGGGGCACCGGGGAGCTGTTTTTT. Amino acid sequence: CASSARVDRLRGTGELFF.

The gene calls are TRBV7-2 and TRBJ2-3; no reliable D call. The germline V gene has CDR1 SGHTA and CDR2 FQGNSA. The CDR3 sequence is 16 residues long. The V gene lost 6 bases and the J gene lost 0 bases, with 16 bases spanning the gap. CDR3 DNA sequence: TGTGCCAGCAGGTCGCGGATGGGTCTAAGCACAGATACGCAGTATTTT. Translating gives CASRSRMGLSTDTQYF.

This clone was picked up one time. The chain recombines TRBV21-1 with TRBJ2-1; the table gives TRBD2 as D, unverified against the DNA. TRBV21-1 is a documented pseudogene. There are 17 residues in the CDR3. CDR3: CASTSRPGIHSYNEQFF. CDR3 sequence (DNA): TGTGCCAGCACCTCCCGGCCGGGGATCCACTCCTACAATGAGCAGTTCTTC.

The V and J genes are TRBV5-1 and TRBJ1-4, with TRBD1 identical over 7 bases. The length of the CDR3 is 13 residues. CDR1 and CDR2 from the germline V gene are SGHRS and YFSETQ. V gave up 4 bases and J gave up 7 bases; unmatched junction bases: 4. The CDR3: CASSPGQIEKLFF. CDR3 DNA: TGCGCCAGCAGCCCGGGACAGATTGAAAAACTGTTTTTT.

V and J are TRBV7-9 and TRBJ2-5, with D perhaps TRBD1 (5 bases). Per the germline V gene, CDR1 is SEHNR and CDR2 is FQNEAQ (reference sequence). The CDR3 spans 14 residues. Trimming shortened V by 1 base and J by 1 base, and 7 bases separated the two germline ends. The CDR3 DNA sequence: TGTGCCAGCAGCTTAGTGACAGTCCAAGAGACCCAGTACTTC. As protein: CASSLVTVQETQYF. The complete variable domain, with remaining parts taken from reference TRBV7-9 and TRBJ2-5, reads DTGVSQNPRHKITKRGQNVTFRCDPISEHNRLYWYRQTLGQGPEFLTYFQNEAQLEKSRLLSDRFSAERPKGSFSTLEIQRTEQGDSAMYLCASSLVTVQETQYFGPGTRLLVL.

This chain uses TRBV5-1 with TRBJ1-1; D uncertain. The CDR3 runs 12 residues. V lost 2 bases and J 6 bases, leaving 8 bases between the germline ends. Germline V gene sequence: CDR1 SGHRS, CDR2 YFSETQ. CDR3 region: CASSFAGSEAFF. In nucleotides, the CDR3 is TGCGCCAGCAGCTTCGCTGGGTCTGAAGCTTTCTTT.

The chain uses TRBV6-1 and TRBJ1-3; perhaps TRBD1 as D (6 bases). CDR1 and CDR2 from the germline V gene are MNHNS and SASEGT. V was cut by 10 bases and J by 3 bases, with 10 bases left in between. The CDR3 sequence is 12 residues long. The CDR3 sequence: CAITDSGNTIYF. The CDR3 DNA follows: TGTGCCATTACGGACAGTGGAAACACCATATATTTT.

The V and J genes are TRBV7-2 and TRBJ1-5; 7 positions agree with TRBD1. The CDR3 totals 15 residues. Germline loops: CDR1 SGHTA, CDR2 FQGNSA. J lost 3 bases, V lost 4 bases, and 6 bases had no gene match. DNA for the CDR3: TGTGCCAGCAGCTCCACAGGGGACACCAATCAGCCCCAGCATTTT. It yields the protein CASSSTGDTNQPQHF.

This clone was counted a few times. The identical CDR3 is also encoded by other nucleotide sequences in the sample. The DNA of the CDR3 is TGTGCCAGCAGCCCCAGCTCCTACGAGCAGTACTTC. Protein sequence: CASSPSSYEQYF. The chain uses TRBV7-9 and TRBJ2-7, with D unresolved. V was shortened by 5 bases and J by 0 bases, with 5 bases between the two germline ends. The germline gives CDR1 SEHNR, CDR2 FQNEAQ (reference sequence). The CDR3 is made up of 12 amino acids.

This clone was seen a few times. The CDR3 DNA is TGCGCCAGCAGCCAAGGCGACGGGACGAACACCGGGGAGCTGTTTTTT. The encoded protein is CASSQGDGTNTGELFF. The gene calls are TRBV4-3 and TRBJ2-2, with a weak D call TRBD2 (5 bases). Germline values: CDR1 LGHNA, CDR2 YSLEER. This CDR3 is 16 amino acids long. Between the trimmed V and J ends, which lost 1 base and 0 bases, there was a span of 9 bases.

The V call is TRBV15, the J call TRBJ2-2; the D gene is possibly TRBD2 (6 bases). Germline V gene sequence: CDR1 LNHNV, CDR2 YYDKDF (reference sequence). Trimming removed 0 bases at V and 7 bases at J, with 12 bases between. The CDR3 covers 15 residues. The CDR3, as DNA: TGTGCCACCAGCAGAGATCGGGGGATTGGCGGGGAGCTGTTTTTT. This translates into CATSRDRGIGGELFF.

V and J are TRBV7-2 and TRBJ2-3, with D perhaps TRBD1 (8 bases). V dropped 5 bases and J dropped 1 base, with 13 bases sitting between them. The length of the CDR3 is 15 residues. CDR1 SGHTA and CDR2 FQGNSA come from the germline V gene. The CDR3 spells CASSPGGQGTDTQYF. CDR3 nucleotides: TGTGCCAGCAGCCCGGGGGGACAGGGCACAGATACGCAGTATTTT.

CDR3 sequence reads: CASRLAGDTDTQYF. In DNA, the CDR3 is TGTGCCAGCAGACTAGCGGGGGACACAGATACGCAGTATTTT. The genes are TRBV28 and TRBJ2-3; 11 nucleotides agree with TRBD2. There are 14 residues in the CDR3. The V segment lost 6 bases and the J segment 2 bases; nucleotides outside the gene matches: 1. Germline CDR1 is MDHEN and CDR2 is SYDVKM.

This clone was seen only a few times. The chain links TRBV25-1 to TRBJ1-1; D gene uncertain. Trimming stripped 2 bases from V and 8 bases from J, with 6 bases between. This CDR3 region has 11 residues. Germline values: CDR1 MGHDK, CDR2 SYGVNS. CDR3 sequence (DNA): TGTGCCAGCAGTGAACTCCGGGAAGCTTTCTTT. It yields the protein CASSELREAFF.

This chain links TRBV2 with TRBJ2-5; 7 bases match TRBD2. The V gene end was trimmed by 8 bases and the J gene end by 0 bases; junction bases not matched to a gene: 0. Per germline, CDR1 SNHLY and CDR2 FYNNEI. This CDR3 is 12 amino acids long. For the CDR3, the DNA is TGTGCCAGCGGGGGGGACCAAGAGACCCAGTACTTC. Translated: CASGGDQETQYF.

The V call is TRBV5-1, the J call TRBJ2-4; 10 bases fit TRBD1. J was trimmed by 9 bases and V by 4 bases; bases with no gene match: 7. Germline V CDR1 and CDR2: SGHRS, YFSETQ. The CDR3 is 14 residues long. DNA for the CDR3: TGCGCCAGCAGCCCGGGGACAGGGGAGGGCATTCAGTACTTC. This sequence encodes CASSPGTGEGIQYF.